This T cell receptor beta chain was documented in a study of T cells expressing NK-cell markers (dated by TCRdb to 2018 to 2021). In terms of the full investigation: Roughly 8 donors provided sorted CD3+CD56+NKG2C+, CD3+CD56+NKG2C- and CD3+CD56-NKG2C+ T-cell subsets, whose TCR beta-chain repertoires were profiled. Among the eight sequenced donors, seven were HCMV-seropositive and one was HCMV-seronegative. The study sequenced eight donors, all healthy volunteers chosen at random: three men and five women. Illumina HiSeq 2000/2500, MiSeq or NextSeq was used to sequence libraries as 2 x 150 bp reads. Overall study outcomes, separate from this receptor: Whether the expanded NKG2C-expressing T cell clones were specific for HCMV antigens remained unclear. In 5 to 7 donors, the dominant CD3+CD56+NKG2C+ clonotypes were found to rank among the top 10 CD8+ clonotypes and to make up about 1.0-8% of CD8+ T cells. Those dominant clonotypes were again the most abundant among CD3+CD56-NKG2C+ cells in a few donors, at about 25-60.1%.

A commercial ELISA kit detecting HCMV-specific IgG in serum was used to determine HCMV serostatus. Peripheral blood mononuclear cells were isolated from blood by Ficoll density gradient centrifugation. About this clonotype itself: The antigen this receptor binds is unknown.

Reads for this sample came from an Illumina HiSeq 2000. 5'RACE template switching, by which a universal primer site and unique molecular identifiers were added, was used to make TCR beta cDNA libraries. Synthesis of cDNA was primed from the TCR beta constant segment and was followed by two consecutive PCR amplification steps. In the original analysis: MIGEC was used to demultiplex reads and group reads by UMI, and MiTCR was used to assemble and quantify clonotypes. Only TCR cDNA sequences supported by at least two reads were kept to exclude erroneous sequences. The tcR package was used for downstream repertoire analysis, with clonotypes matched between fractions based on CDR3 nucleotide sequence plus V segment. VDJmatch was used to annotate antigen specificity against VDJdb, with one amino acid substitution allowed in CDR3. Based on TCRdb reprocessing of the reads, there is one entry per CDR3 protein sequence, and DNA is missing. The V and J calls were determined by TCRdb, not by the authors. The sample has 300,000 to 500,000 distinct CDR3 sequences on record. The ten largest clones represent approximately 11% of the sample.

From the cysteine up to the phenylalanine, the CDR3 has a length of 14 residues. DNA is not on record. Via the germline V gene, CDR1 is SGDLS and CDR2 YYNGEE. This TCR was sampled from a woman between 50 and 59 years old in good health. Donor details come from another sample of the same person, matched by shared clones. The chain uses TRBV9 and TRBJ2-1; lacking DNA, the TRBD2 call made by TCRdb goes unchecked. The material sequenced was blood T cells: a sorted CD56 or NKG2C T cell subset, CD4+ or CD8+ T cells, or bulk PBMC T cells (not recorded which). The CDR3 region has the sequence CASSSLAGANEQFF.